The 6 T cell receptor beta chains reported below all come from one sample, sequenced in a study of blood T cells in healthy people across ages. It was with a sample-barcoded 5' primer and a J-beta primer mix that a second PCR of roughly 7 to 12 cycles was run. One entry per CDR3 protein results from TCRdb running MiXCR on the 5' RACE reads. This table has 850,000 to 1,000,000 distinct CDR3 sequences, around 48% appearing once. Sequencing used blood. All receptors come from a man aged 30 to 39 in good health.

The CDR3 coding sequence is TGTGCCATCAGTGACATAGCTCGCACCGGGGAGCTGTTTTTT. This translates into CAISDIARTGELFF. The V gene is TRBV10-3, the J gene TRBJ2-2; D is unclear. Germline loops: CDR1 ENHRY, CDR2 SYGVKD. Trimming left V 3 bases short and J 4 bases short, with 9 bases between. This CDR3 region has 14 residues.

V usage is TRBV25-1 and J usage is TRBJ2-2; unclear D gene. The V end lost 1 base, the J end lost 8 bases, and 5 bases lay between the germline ends. CDR1 and CDR2 from the germline V gene are MGHDK and SYGVNS. This CDR3 comprises 12 residues. The CDR3 sequence is CASSESGGELFF. The CDR3 DNA sequence: TGTGCCAGCAGTGAATCCGGTGGGGAGCTGTTTTTT.

The chain has TRBV7-2 and TRBJ2-3; TRBD1 might be the D (5 bases). V was shortened by 3 bases and J by 0 bases, with 10 bases between the two germline ends. From germline, CDR1 is SGHTA and CDR2 FQGNSA. The CDR3 is made up of 15 amino acids. CDR3 sequence reads: CASSFQGGSTDTQYF. The DNA of the CDR3 is TGTGCCAGCAGCTTTCAGGGTGGGAGCACAGATACGCAGTATTTT.

This chain uses TRBV7-8 with TRBJ1-1; D remains ambiguous. In germline, CDR1 is SGHVS, CDR2 FQNEAQ. The CDR3 totals 15 residues. V lost 1 base, J lost 4 bases, and 13 bases lay in between. CDR3 bases: TGTGCCAGCAGCTTAGAGGGAGGCCGAGGCACTGAAGCTTTCTTT. Translating gives CASSLEGGRGTEAFF.

Only a few counts were recorded for this clonotype. V usage is TRBV4-3 and J usage is TRBJ2-4, with D uncertain. Germline V CDR1 and CDR2: LGHNA, YSLEER. This CDR3 contains 15 residues. Trimming took 1 base from V and 0 from J, leaving 7 bases between them. DNA for the CDR3: TGCGCCAGCAGCCAAGGGAGCATAGCCAAAAACATTCAGTACTTC. Protein sequence: CASSQGSIAKNIQYF.

This clonotype has just a few counts. CDR3 in DNA: TGCAGCGTTGAAGCACTAGCGGGGCCCCGGGAGACCCAGTACTTC. Residues: CSVEALAGPRETQYF. This sequence joins TRBV29-1 and TRBJ2-5; TRBD2 matches 10 bases. CDR3 length equals 15 residues. Unmatched junction bases numbered 7, after V lost 1 base and J lost 5 bases. Germline values: CDR1 SQVTM, CDR2 ANQGSEA.